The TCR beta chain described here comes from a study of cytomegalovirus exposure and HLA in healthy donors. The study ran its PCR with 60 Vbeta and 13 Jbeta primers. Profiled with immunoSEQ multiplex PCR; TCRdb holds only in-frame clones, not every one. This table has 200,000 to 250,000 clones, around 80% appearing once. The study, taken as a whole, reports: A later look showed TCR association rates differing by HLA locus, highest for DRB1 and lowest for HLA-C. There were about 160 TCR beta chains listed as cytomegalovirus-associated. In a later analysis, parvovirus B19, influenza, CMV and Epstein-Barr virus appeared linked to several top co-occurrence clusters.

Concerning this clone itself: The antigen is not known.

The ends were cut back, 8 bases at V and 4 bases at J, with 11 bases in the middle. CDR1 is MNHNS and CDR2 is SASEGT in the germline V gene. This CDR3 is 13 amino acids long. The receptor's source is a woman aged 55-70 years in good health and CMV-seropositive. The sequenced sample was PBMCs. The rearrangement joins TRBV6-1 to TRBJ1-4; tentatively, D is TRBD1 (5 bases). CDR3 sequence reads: CASGDFDNEKLFF. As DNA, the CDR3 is TGTGCCAGCGGGGACTTCGATAATGAAAAACTGTTTTTT.